These T cell receptor beta chains were read from a single sample in a study of cytomegalovirus exposure and HLA in healthy donors. Data came from immunoSEQ multiplex PCR; TCRdb stores just in-frame clones and leaves some out. The sample has more than 150,000 clones, about 90% seen once; the top ten hold around 0.21%. Sequencing used PBMCs. The receptors originated from a girl under three years old in good health and CMV-seronegative. Both conserved end residues are part of each CDR3. A D gene is named only where the DNA matches it firmly. The size field is filled for only some rows; it gives once, few, many or a size class.

d_call	clone_size	v_call	j_call	cdr3_nt	cdr3_aa
NA	NA	TRBV6-5	TRBJ1-1	TGTGCCAGCACAGCCGGGACAAGGAACACTGAAGCTTTCTTT	CASTAGTRNTEAFF
NA	NA	TRBV5-8	TRBJ1-5	TGTGCCAGCGCCGAGATTTATAGCAATCAGCCCCAGCATTTT	CASAEIYSNQPQHF
NA	NA	TRBV6-5	TRBJ1-1	TGTGCCAGCAGTTTGACCCAGGGAGGGTGGAACACTGAAGCTTTCTTT	CASSLTQGGWNTEAFF
TRBD2	NA	TRBV4-1	TRBJ2-7	TGCGCCAGCAGCCAAGATCTTATTAGCGGGGGGGTTGGGACCTACGAGCAGTACTTC	CASSQDLISGGVGTYEQYF
TRBD2	NA	TRBV5-1	TRBJ2-1	TGCGCCAGCAGCGGCCCGCTAGCGGGTAGAAACAATGAGCAGTTCTTC	CASSGPLAGRNNEQFF
TRBD2	NA	TRBV28	TRBJ2-1	TGTGCCAGCAGCCCCGCGGGAGGGCCCTACAATGAGCAGTTCTTC	CASSPAGGPYNEQFF
NA	NA	TRBV6-1	TRBJ2-7	TGTGCCAGCAGCCCCGACGCAGGGCCACGAGAGCAGTACTTC	CASSPDAGPREQYF
TRBD2	NA	TRBV19	TRBJ2-2	TGTGCCAGTAGGGTGGTAGCGGGTAACACCGGGGAGCTGTTTTTT	CASRVVAGNTGELFF
TRBD1	NA	TRBV30	TRBJ2-5	TGTGCCTGGAGTGGGACAGGGGAAAATTGGGAGACCCAGTACTTC	CAWSGTGENWETQYF
NA	NA	TRBV30	TRBJ1-2	TGTGCCTGGAGTGCCACTGTTCCCGTTCAGGGGCGGTATGGCTACACCTTC	CAWSATVPVQGRYGYTF
NA	NA	TRBV7-9	TRBJ2-5	TGTTCCAGCAGCCTACGGGACACAGTACAAGAGACCCAGTACTTC	CSSSLRDTVQETQYF
NA	NA	TRBV5-6	TRBJ1-2	TGTGCCAGCAGCTTGGGAAGGCACAGGTCCTATGGCTACACCTTC	CASSLGRHRSYGYTF
NA	NA	TRBV5-6	TRBJ1-6	TGTGCCGTACCGGTTGGTTCACCCCTCCACTTT	CAVPVGSPLHF
TRBD1	once	TRBV10-3	TRBJ2-4	TGTGCCATCAGGGGGGACAGTCTAAAAAACATTCAGTACTTC	CAIRGDSLKNIQYF